This TCR beta chain was recorded in a study of early T cells in non-severe SARS-CoV-2 infection. Study overall: Whole-blood bulk RNA, unsorted, was sequenced, and chains were unpaired.

This clonotype was picked up many times. The antigen remains undetermined. Whole-study results and caveats: Private and CD4 specificities were missed by VDJdb matching, skewed to anti-spike CD8.

Attached unique molecular identifiers marked individual cDNA molecules. Each CDR3 protein gets one entry after TCRdb re-called the 5' RACE reads with MiXCR. The data hold 70,000 to 85,000 distinct CDR3 sequences, with around an eighth observed a single time. The sample taken for sequencing was whole blood. This receptor was identified in an adult who was a healthcare worker with PCR-confirmed SARS-CoV-2 infection or an uninfected control (not recorded which).

DNA for the CDR3: TGTGCCAGCAGCCGCAGCGGGAGAAGTGGGGATGAGCAGTTCTTC. It translates to CASSRSGRSGDEQFF. V usage is TRBV3-1 and J usage is TRBJ2-1, with 8 bases that match TRBD2. Trimming removed 4 bases from V and 8 bases from J; junction bases left unmatched: 10. Germline V CDR1 and CDR2: LGHDT, YNNKEL (reference sequence). The CDR3 has 15 amino acids.